This T cell receptor beta chain was captured in a study of Graves' ophthalmopathy and Graves' hyperthyroidism. Transcripts of RNA were the source for amplifying TCR beta CDR3 regions. An opening RT-PCR round employed HTBI primers and preceded a second-round multiplex PCR. TCRdb reanalysed the multiplex PCR reads using MiXCR and keeps one entry per CDR3 protein. Of 580,000 or so distinct CDR3 sequences in the sample, just under 40% were seen once. V was cut by 5 bases and J by 10 bases, with 17 bases left in between. This CDR3 spans 13 amino acids. The germline V gene encodes CDR1 SNHLY and CDR2 FYNNEI. Ages of hyperthyroidism patients ran from 18 to 65, and their diagnoses were new, under 2 months' duration.

The clonotype was recovered from an adult man with Graves' hyperthyroidism. The sequenced sample was peripheral blood or thyroid tissue (not recorded which). The chain combines TRBV2 with TRBJ1-1; perhaps TRBD1 as D (5 bases). CDR3 sequence (DNA): TGTGCCAGCAGTCCTCAGGGTTTCGGGGGAGCTTTCTTT. It specifies CASSPQGFGGAFF.